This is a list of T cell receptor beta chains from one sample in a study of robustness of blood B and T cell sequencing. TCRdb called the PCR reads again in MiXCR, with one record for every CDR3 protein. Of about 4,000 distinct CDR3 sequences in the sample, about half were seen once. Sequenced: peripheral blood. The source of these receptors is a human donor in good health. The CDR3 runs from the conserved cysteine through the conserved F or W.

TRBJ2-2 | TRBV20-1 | CSARENTGELFF
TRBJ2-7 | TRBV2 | CASSLTQGYEQYF
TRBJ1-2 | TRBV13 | CASIPQGNYGYTF
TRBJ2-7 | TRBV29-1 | CSVGGQTYEQYF
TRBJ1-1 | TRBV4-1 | CASSRGHEAFF
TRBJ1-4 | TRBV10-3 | CAISESYGTGTEKLFF
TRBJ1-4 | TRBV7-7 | CASSLGPHRGATNEKLFF
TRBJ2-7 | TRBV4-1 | CASSPTSDSYTYEQYF
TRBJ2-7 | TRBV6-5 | CASSYSRDYEQYF
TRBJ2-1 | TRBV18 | CASSPPGRNEQFF
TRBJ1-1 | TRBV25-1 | CASRKGGNTEAFF
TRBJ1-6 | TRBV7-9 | CASSPPGTLNSPLHF
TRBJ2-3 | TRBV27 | CASSLSRGYGTDTQYF
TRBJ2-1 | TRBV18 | CASSPPSSYNEQFF
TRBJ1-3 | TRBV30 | CAWSAPDRGRNTIYF
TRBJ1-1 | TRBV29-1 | CSAGGGNTEAFF
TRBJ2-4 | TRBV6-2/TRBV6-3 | CASSYSAVIAKNIRYF
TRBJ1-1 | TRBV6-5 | CASSRAYYRAAAEAFF
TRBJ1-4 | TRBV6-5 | CASSYGTTNEKLFF
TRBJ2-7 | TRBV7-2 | CASSLDGTGGYEQYF
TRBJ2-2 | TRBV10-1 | CASSPQANTGELFF
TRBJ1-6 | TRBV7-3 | CASSLTRGENSPLHF
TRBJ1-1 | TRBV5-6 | CASSFPSANTEAFF
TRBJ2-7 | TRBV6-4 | CASDPGIEQYF
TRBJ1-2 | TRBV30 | CAWNAGEAVGYTF
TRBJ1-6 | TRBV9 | CASSVSGLGYSPLHF
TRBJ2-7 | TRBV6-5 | CASSLTGNSYEQYF
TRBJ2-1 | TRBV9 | CASSVVGVSYNEQFF
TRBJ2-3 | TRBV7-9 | CASSLRRTSGGSSTDTQYF
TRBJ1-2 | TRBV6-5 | CASSSPVTFQLYGYTF
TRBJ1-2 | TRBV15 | CATSGGQSLYGYTF
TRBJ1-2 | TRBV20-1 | CSARATHGYTF
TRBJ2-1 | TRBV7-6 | CASSLSSGGYNEQFF
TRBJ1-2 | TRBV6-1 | CASTTWAYPNGYTF